This is a list of T cell receptor beta chains from one sample in a study of post-analysis software for immune sequencing data. TCRdb reanalysed the PCR reads using MiXCR and keeps one entry per CDR3 protein. Of some 890,000 distinct CDR3 sequences in the sample, about 57% were seen once. Sequenced material: blood. The receptors originated from a girl aged 10 to 17 with multiple sclerosis. The CDR3 runs from the conserved cysteine through the conserved F or W. A D gene is named only where the DNA matches it firmly. The size field is filled for only some rows; it gives once, few, many or a size class.

J gene: TRBJ2-3
clone size: .
CDR3 length: 15
D gene: .
V gene: TRBV20-1
CDR3 DNA: TGCAGTGCTAGTTGGACAGAGACTAGCACAGATACGCAGTATTTT
CDR3 protein: CSASWTETSTDTQYF

J gene: TRBJ2-3
clone size: many
CDR3 length: 16
D gene: .
V gene: TRBV7-8
CDR3 DNA: TGTGCCAGCAGCCTAGGCGAACTTCTGGGCACAGATACGCAGTATTTT
CDR3 protein: CASSLGELLGTDTQYF

J gene: TRBJ2-2
clone size: .
CDR3 length: 13
D gene: .
V gene: TRBV6-6
CDR3 DNA: TGTGCCAGCAGTTCGGGTAACACCGGGGAGCTGTTTTTT
CDR3 protein: CASSSGNTGELFF

J gene: TRBJ2-3
clone size: .
CDR3 length: 10
D gene: .
V gene: TRBV29-1
CDR3 DNA: TGCAGCGGCCTCACAGATACGCAGTATTTT
CDR3 protein: CSGLTDTQYF

J gene: TRBJ2-7
clone size: few
CDR3 length: 17
D gene: .
V gene: TRBV12-3/TRBV12-4
CDR3 DNA: TGTGCCAGCAGTTTAATAGGAATAGCGGCCCGGATCAGGGAGCAGTACTTC
CDR3 protein: CASSLIGIAARIREQYF

J gene: TRBJ2-1
clone size: .
CDR3 length: 15
D gene: .
V gene: TRBV5-6
CDR3 DNA: TGTGCCAGCAGCTTGGCCCCGGGGGCGGGCAATGAGCAGTTCTTC
CDR3 protein: CASSLAPGAGNEQFF

J gene: TRBJ2-3
clone size: .
CDR3 length: 17
D gene: TRBD1
V gene: TRBV6-6
CDR3 DNA: TGTGCCAGCAGTTACCCTGGGACAGTCCTCAGCACAGATACGCAGTATTTT
CDR3 protein: CASSYPGTVLSTDTQYF

J gene: TRBJ2-5
clone size: .
CDR3 length: 17
D gene: .
V gene: TRBV15
CDR3 DNA: TGTGCCACCAGCAGAGTCCCCTGGGGAATCGGGCAAGAGACCCAGTACTTC
CDR3 protein: CATSRVPWGIGQETQYF

J gene: TRBJ2-3
clone size: .
CDR3 length: 13
D gene: .
V gene: TRBV7-3
CDR3 DNA: TGTGCCAGCAGACCCCCCGCAGAATATACGCAGTATTTT
CDR3 protein: CASRPPAEYTQYF

J gene: TRBJ2-3
clone size: .
CDR3 length: 14
D gene: .
V gene: TRBV29-1
CDR3 DNA: TGCAGCGTTGTCCTAGGGGGGCCAGGAGATACGCAGTATTTT
CDR3 protein: CSVVLGGPGDTQYF

J gene: TRBJ2-7
clone size: .
CDR3 length: 14
D gene: .
V gene: TRBV7-9
CDR3 DNA: TGTGCCAGCAGCTTGGAGGGTATCGTTTACGAGCAGTACTTC
CDR3 protein: CASSLEGIVYEQYF

J gene: TRBJ2-3
clone size: .
CDR3 length: 15
D gene: TRBD1
V gene: TRBV2
CDR3 DNA: TGTGCCAGCAGTATAACAGGGGCCCCCACAGATACGCAGTATTTT
CDR3 protein: CASSITGAPTDTQYF

J gene: TRBJ2-5
clone size: few
CDR3 length: 14
D gene: .
V gene: TRBV20-1
CDR3 DNA: TGCAGTGCTAGATTGGCCTATGCCCAAGAGACCCAGTACTTC
CDR3 protein: CSARLAYAQETQYF

J gene: TRBJ2-1
clone size: .
CDR3 length: 17
D gene: .
V gene: TRBV7-3
CDR3 DNA: TGTGCCAGCAGCTTCCTTAATAGGTTGGGCTCCTACAATGAGCAGTTCTTC
CDR3 protein: CASSFLNRLGSYNEQFF

J gene: TRBJ2-5
clone size: .
CDR3 length: 15
D gene: .
V gene: TRBV29-1
CDR3 DNA: TGCAGCGTTGGGGTTCTTTGGGGTTTTCAAGAGACCCAGTACTTC
CDR3 protein: CSVGVLWGFQETQYF

J gene: TRBJ2-2
clone size: .
CDR3 length: 16
D gene: .
V gene: TRBV18
CDR3 DNA: TGTGCCAGCTCACCACCGCGTGGACCGAACACCGGGGAGCTGTTTTTT
CDR3 protein: CASSPPRGPNTGELFF

J gene: TRBJ1-2
clone size: .
CDR3 length: 14
D gene: .
V gene: TRBV3-1
CDR3 DNA: TGTGCCAGCAGCCAACGAGTCAGTGTCTATGGCTACACCTTC
CDR3 protein: CASSQRVSVYGYTF

J gene: TRBJ2-1
clone size: .
CDR3 length: 15
D gene: TRBD1
V gene: TRBV4-2
CDR3 DNA: TGTGCCAGCAGCCAGTGGGACAGGGGGGGCGATGAGCAGTTCTTC
CDR3 protein: CASSQWDRGGDEQFF

J gene: TRBJ1-2
clone size: .
CDR3 length: 15
D gene: .
V gene: TRBV28
CDR3 DNA: TGTGCCTATCGGGGCAGGGCCCAAAGAAACTATGGCTACACCTTC
CDR3 protein: CAYRGRAQRNYGYTF

J gene: TRBJ2-1
clone size: .
CDR3 length: 15
D gene: .
V gene: TRBV5-5
CDR3 DNA: TGTGCCAGCAGCTTAACCCTAGCGAATTACAATGAGCAGTTCTTC
CDR3 protein: CASSLTLANYNEQFF

J gene: TRBJ2-1
clone size: .
CDR3 length: 15
D gene: .
V gene: TRBV15
CDR3 DNA: TGTGCCACCAGCCTAAGGAATCGGGGGTACAATGAGCAGTTCTTC
CDR3 protein: CATSLRNRGYNEQFF

J gene: TRBJ2-1
clone size: .
CDR3 length: 14
D gene: .
V gene: TRBV5-5
CDR3 DNA: TGTGCCAGCAGCTTACGAGGGGGCGGGGGGGAGCAGTTCTTC
CDR3 protein: CASSLRGGGGEQFF

J gene: TRBJ2-7
clone size: .
CDR3 length: 13
D gene: .
V gene: TRBV6-2/TRBV6-3
CDR3 DNA: TGTGCCAGCAGGGGAAGGGAAGTCGACGAGCAGTACTTC
CDR3 protein: CASRGREVDEQYF

J gene: TRBJ2-1
clone size: .
CDR3 length: 15
D gene: .
V gene: TRBV15
CDR3 DNA: TGTGCCACCAGCGGGAGCGGCGATTCCTACAATGGGCAGTTCTTC
CDR3 protein: CATSGSGDSYNGQFF

J gene: TRBJ1-2
clone size: .
CDR3 length: 12
D gene: .
V gene: TRBV2
CDR3 DNA: TGTGCCAGCGATGGGGGCCTCTATGGCTACACCTTC
CDR3 protein: CASDGGLYGYTF

J gene: TRBJ2-1
clone size: .
CDR3 length: 14
D gene: TRBD2
V gene: TRBV20-1
CDR3 DNA: TGCAGTGCTAGAGTAGCGGGGCCCTACAATGAGCAGTTCTTC
CDR3 protein: CSARVAGPYNEQFF

J gene: TRBJ2-1
clone size: .
CDR3 length: 15
D gene: .
V gene: TRBV7-2
CDR3 DNA: TGTGCCAGCAGCTTGGCGCCGGACGGTATCAATGAGCAGTTCTTC
CDR3 protein: CASSLAPDGINEQFF

J gene: TRBJ2-7
clone size: .
CDR3 length: 16
D gene: TRBD2
V gene: TRBV7-9
CDR3 DNA: TGTGCCAGCAGCCCTATAACTAGCGGGAGACCGTACGAGCAGTACTTC
CDR3 protein: CASSPITSGRPYEQYF

J gene: TRBJ1-1
clone size: .
CDR3 length: 14
D gene: .
V gene: TRBV20-1
CDR3 DNA: TGCAGTGCTAGAGATATGCTGGGGGGCACTGAAGCTTTCTTT
CDR3 protein: CSARDMLGGTEAFF

J gene: TRBJ2-7
clone size: few
CDR3 length: 13
D gene: .
V gene: TRBV20-1
CDR3 DNA: TGCAGTGCTAAATTATCGGGAGCCTACGAGCAGTACTTC
CDR3 protein: CSAKLSGAYEQYF

J gene: TRBJ2-3
clone size: .
CDR3 length: 12
D gene: .
V gene: TRBV3-1
CDR3 DNA: TGTGCCAGCAGCCAAGTAGGCGGTACGCAGTATTTT
CDR3 protein: CASSQVGGTQYF

J gene: TRBJ2-1
clone size: .
CDR3 length: 15
D gene: .
V gene: TRBV12-3/TRBV12-4
CDR3 DNA: TGTGCCAGCAGCTCACAGCTAGTTAACTACAATGAGCAGTTCTTC
CDR3 protein: CASSSQLVNYNEQFF

J gene: TRBJ2-3
clone size: .
CDR3 length: 18
D gene: .
V gene: TRBV24-1
CDR3 DNA: TGTGCCACCTCCCGAACGGGGACAGCCGGGACTAGGGCAGATACGCAGTATTTT
CDR3 protein: CATSRTGTAGTRADTQYF

J gene: TRBJ2-1
clone size: many
CDR3 length: 16
D gene: TRBD1
V gene: TRBV14
CDR3 DNA: TGTGCCAGCAGCCAAGAGGTGGGACAGGGAGCGGATGAGCAGTTCTTC
CDR3 protein: CASSQEVGQGADEQFF

J gene: TRBJ2-4
clone size: .
CDR3 length: 13
D gene: .
V gene: TRBV18
CDR3 DNA: TGTGCCAGCTCAGAACCGGACATAACTAAGCAGTACTTC
CDR3 protein: CASSEPDITKQYF

J gene: TRBJ2-5
clone size: .
CDR3 length: 14
D gene: .
V gene: TRBV6-2/TRBV6-3
CDR3 DNA: TGTGCCAGCAGATTACACGAGGCTCAAGAGACCCAGTACTTC
CDR3 protein: CASRLHEAQETQYF

J gene: TRBJ2-3
clone size: .
CDR3 length: 19
D gene: TRBD2
V gene: TRBV6-5
CDR3 DNA: TGTGCCAGCAGTTACTCGATCAACGGACTAGCGGGAGGTACAGATACGCAGTATTTT
CDR3 protein: CASSYSINGLAGGTDTQYF

J gene: TRBJ2-7
clone size: .
CDR3 length: 12
D gene: .
V gene: TRBV12-5
CDR3 DNA: TGTGCTAGTGGTGGAGGGGCGAGGGAGCAGTACTTC
CDR3 protein: CASGGGAREQYF

J gene: TRBJ1-5
clone size: once
CDR3 length: 16
D gene: TRBD1
V gene: TRBV12-3/TRBV12-4
CDR3 DNA: TGTGCCAGCAGTGTAAGTCCTGACAGGGGTAATCAGCCCCAGCATTTT
CDR3 protein: CASSVSPDRGNQPQHF

J gene: TRBJ1-4
clone size: .
CDR3 length: 12
D gene: .
V gene: TRBV15
CDR3 DNA: TGTGCCACCAGCAGGGGTGATGAAAAACTGTTTTTT
CDR3 protein: CATSRGDEKLFF

J gene: TRBJ2-4
clone size: .
CDR3 length: 10
D gene: .
V gene: TRBV29-1
CDR3 DNA: TGCAGCGTTGAAGGAAACATTCAGTACTTC
CDR3 protein: CSVEGNIQYF

J gene: TRBJ2-7
clone size: few
CDR3 length: 14
D gene: TRBD1
V gene: TRBV6-2/TRBV6-3
CDR3 DNA: TGTGCCAGCAGTTACTCGGACAGGTACTACGAGCAGTACTTC
CDR3 protein: CASSYSDRYYEQYF

J gene: TRBJ1-1
clone size: .
CDR3 length: 13
D gene: .
V gene: TRBV12-3/TRBV12-4
CDR3 DNA: TGTGCCAGCAGCCCCCCTGGCCCAATGGGGGCTTTCTTT
CDR3 protein: CASSPPGPMGAFF

J gene: TRBJ2-1
clone size: .
CDR3 length: 16
D gene: TRBD1
V gene: TRBV29-1
CDR3 DNA: TGCAGCGTTGAGGGGACAGGGGTACCCTTATACAATGAGCAGTTCTTC
CDR3 protein: CSVEGTGVPLYNEQFF

J gene: TRBJ2-7
clone size: few
CDR3 length: 14
D gene: TRBD2
V gene: TRBV29-1
CDR3 DNA: TGCAGCGTGTCTGAGGCGGGAGGGCCATACGAGCAGTACTTC
CDR3 protein: CSVSEAGGPYEQYF

J gene: TRBJ2-3
clone size: .
CDR3 length: 13
D gene: .
V gene: TRBV7-2
CDR3 DNA: TGTGCCAGCAACTTGCCAACTACAGATACGCAGTATTTT
CDR3 protein: CASNLPTTDTQYF

J gene: TRBJ2-4
clone size: .
CDR3 length: 15
D gene: .
V gene: TRBV27
CDR3 DNA: TGTGCCAGCATCTCTCTAACGGGGGCCAAAAACATTCAGTACTTC
CDR3 protein: CASISLTGAKNIQYF

J gene: TRBJ1-5
clone size: once
CDR3 length: 14
D gene: .
V gene: TRBV12-3/TRBV12-4
CDR3 DNA: TGTGCCAGCAGTTTAGGCTCAAGAGGTCAGCCCCAGCATTTT
CDR3 protein: CASSLGSRGQPQHF

J gene: TRBJ1-5
clone size: .
CDR3 length: 17
D gene: .
V gene: TRBV4-1
CDR3 DNA: TGCGCCAGCAGCCAAGAAAGGGGGGTAGCCGGCAATCAGCCCCAGCATTTT
CDR3 protein: CASSQERGVAGNQPQHF

J gene: TRBJ2-1
clone size: .
CDR3 length: 14
D gene: TRBD1
V gene: TRBV29-1
CDR3 DNA: TGCAGCGTTGCTCACAGGGGGGTTCACAATGAGCAGTTCTTC
CDR3 protein: CSVAHRGVHNEQFF

J gene: TRBJ2-7
clone size: few
CDR3 length: 17
D gene: TRBD1
V gene: TRBV9
CDR3 DNA: TGTGCCAGCAGCGGCGGTGGAGGGACAGGGGCACTCTACGAGCAGTACTTC
CDR3 protein: CASSGGGGTGALYEQYF

J gene: TRBJ2-1
clone size: .
CDR3 length: 15
D gene: TRBD1
V gene: TRBV5-1
CDR3 DNA: TGCGCCGGCAGCCCGGGACAGGGAGAGAGTTTTGAGCAGTTCTTC
CDR3 protein: CAGSPGQGESFEQFF